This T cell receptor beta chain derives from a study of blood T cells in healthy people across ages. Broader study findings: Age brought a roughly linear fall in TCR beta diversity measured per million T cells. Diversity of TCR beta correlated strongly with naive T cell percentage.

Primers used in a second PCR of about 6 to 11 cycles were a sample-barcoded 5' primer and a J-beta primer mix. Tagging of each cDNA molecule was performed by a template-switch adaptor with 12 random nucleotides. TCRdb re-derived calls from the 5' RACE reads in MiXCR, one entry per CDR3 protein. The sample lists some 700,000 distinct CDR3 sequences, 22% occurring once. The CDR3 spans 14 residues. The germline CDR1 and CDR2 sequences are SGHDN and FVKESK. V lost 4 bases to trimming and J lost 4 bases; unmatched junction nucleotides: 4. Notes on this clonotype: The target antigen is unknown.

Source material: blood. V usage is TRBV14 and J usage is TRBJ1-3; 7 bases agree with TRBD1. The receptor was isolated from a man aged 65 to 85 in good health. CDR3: CASSRRQGGNTIYF. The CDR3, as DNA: TGTGCCAGCAGCCGCCGACAGGGAGGAAACACCATATATTTT.